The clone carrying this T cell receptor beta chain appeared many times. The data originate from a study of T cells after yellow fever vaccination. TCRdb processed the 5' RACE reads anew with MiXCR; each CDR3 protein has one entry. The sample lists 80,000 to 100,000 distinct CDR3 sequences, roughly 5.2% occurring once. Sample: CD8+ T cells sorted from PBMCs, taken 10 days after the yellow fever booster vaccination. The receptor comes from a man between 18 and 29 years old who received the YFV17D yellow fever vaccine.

CDR3 DNA sequence: TGCGCCAGCAGCCAAGGGTATGGTTTCGGACAAGGCGAGACCCAGTACTTC. It specifies CASSQGYGFGQGETQYF. The genes are TRBV4-3 and TRBJ2-5; weak D call: TRBD1 (5 bases). V was clipped by 1 base and J by 5 bases, with 20 bases between them. CDR1 is LGHNA and CDR2 is YSLEER in the germline V gene. The CDR3 is 17 amino acids.